A few counts support the clone carrying this T cell receptor (beta chain). The junction departs from germline at one end; a sequencing error may be responsible. The V gene's germline CDR1 is LGHNA and CDR2 YSLEER. The CDR3 runs to 13 residues. Using a J-beta primer mix together with a sample-barcoded 5' primer, a second PCR was run for about 7 to 12 cycles. Each CDR3 protein is one row after TCRdb ran MiXCR on the 5' RACE reads. The sample records 550,000 to 700,000 distinct CDR3 sequences, approximately 25% being singletons. These data belong to a study of blood T cells in healthy people across ages.

This chain joins TRBV4-3 and TRBJ2-3, with 12 bases matching TRBD2. The sequence was collected from a woman aged 70-85 years in good health. The source material was blood. The CDR3 nucleotides read TGCGCCAGCAGCCAAGGCCTAGCGGGGGGGCTGAATTTT. Encoded protein: CASSQGLAGGLNF.